These 6 T cell receptor beta chains came from one sample sequenced in a study of technical replicates of blood from a handful of donors. Produced via immunoSEQ multiplex PCR; TCRdb's table is partial and in-frame only. This table has 60,000 to 75,000 clones, just under 90% appearing once. The sample comprised PBMCs. The receptors were sampled from a human donor in good health. Some clones in this sample may be carry-over from other donors' samples.

This chain links TRBV19 with TRBJ2-1; D ambiguous. CDR1 and CDR2 from the germline V gene are LNHDA and SQIVND (reference sequence). V lost 5 bases and J 3 bases, leaving 14 bases between the germline ends. The CDR3 is made up of 15 amino acids. The CDR3 spells CASSQTTSIYNEQFF. The CDR3 DNA reads TGTGCCAGTAGTCAAACGACATCAATCTACAATGAGCAGTTCTTC.

This chain uses TRBV5-1 with TRBJ2-1; D is possibly TRBD2 (5 bases). Trimming pared 2 bases from V and 9 bases from J, leaving 18 bases between. This CDR3 region has 15 residues. The germline V gene has CDR1 SGHRS and CDR2 YFSETQ. CDR3 protein: CASSFKTGPGSEQFF. CDR3 nucleotide sequence: TGCGCCAGCAGCTTTAAGACTGGGCCGGGGAGTGAGCAGTTCTTC.

The genes are TRBV5-8 and TRBJ2-7; a possible D gene is TRBD1 (6 bases). The V gene's germline CDR1 is SGHTS and CDR2 YDEGEE. The CDR3 contains 15 residues. Trimming pared 4 bases from V and 5 bases from J, leaving 19 bases between. The CDR3: CASSKNRVLGDEQYF. The CDR3 DNA sequence: TGTGCCAGCAGCAAGAACAGGGTTCTTGGGGACGAGCAGTACTTC.

The chain has TRBV6-5 and TRBJ2-7, with D possibly TRBD2 on 6 matching bases. This CDR3 has 13 residues. Trimming cost V 7 bases and J 5 bases, with 15 bases left between them. Germline CDR1 and CDR2: MNHEY and SVGAGI. The CDR3 loop is CASTGGVRDEQYF. The CDR3 DNA sequence: TGTGCCAGCACAGGCGGGGTCAGGGACGAGCAGTACTTC.

The V and J genes are TRBV7-2 and TRBJ1-5; D is perhaps TRBD1 (5 bases). Germline V CDR1 and CDR2: SGHTA, FQGNSA. The CDR3 is made up of 17 amino acids. V shed 2 bases and J shed 3 bases, with 17 bases lying between them. The CDR3 spells CASSLFAAGTFNQPQHF. CDR3 bases: TGTGCCAGCAGCTTATTTGCCGCAGGGACTTTCAATCAGCCCCAGCATTTT.

The genes are TRBV19 and TRBJ2-3; 7 bases align to TRBD2. Germline lookup yields CDR1 LNHDA and CDR2 SQIVND (reference sequence). V shed 7 bases, J shed 4 bases, and the junction held 5 bases outside the gene matches. The CDR3 is 13 residues long. The CDR3, as DNA: TGTGCCAGTATGGGGGACTACTCAGATACGCAGTATTTT. Its translation: CASMGDYSDTQYF. Full variable domain (remainder filled in from reference TRBV19 and TRBJ2-3): DGGITQSPKYLFRKEGQNVTLSCEQNLNHDAMYWYRQDPGQGLRLIYYSQIVNDFQKGDIAEGYSVSREKKESFPLTVTSAQKNPTAFYLCASMGDYSDTQYFGPGTRLTVL.